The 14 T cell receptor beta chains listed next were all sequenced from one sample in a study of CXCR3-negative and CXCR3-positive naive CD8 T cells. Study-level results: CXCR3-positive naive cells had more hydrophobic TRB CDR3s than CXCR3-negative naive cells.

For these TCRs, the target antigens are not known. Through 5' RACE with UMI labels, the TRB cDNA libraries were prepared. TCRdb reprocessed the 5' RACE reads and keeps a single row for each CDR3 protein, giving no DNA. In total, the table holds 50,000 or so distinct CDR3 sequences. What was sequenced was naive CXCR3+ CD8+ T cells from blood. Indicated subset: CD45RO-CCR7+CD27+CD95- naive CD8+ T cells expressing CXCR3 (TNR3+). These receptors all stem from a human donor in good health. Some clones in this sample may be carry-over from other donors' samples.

The CDR3 sequence is CASSLVAAADNEQFF. This chain joins TRBV7-9 and TRBJ2-1; TCRdb returns TRBD2, unconfirmable since there is no DNA. The CDR3 totals 15 residues. Germline V gene sequence: CDR1 SEHNR, CDR2 FQNEAQ (reference sequence).

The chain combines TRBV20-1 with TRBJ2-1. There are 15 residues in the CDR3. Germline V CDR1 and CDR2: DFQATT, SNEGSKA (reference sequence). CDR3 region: CSARENHGTYNEQFF.

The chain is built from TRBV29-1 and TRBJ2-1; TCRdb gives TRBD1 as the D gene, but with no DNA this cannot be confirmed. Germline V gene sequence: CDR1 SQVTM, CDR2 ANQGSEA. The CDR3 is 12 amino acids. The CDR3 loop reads CSVEVQGNEQFF.

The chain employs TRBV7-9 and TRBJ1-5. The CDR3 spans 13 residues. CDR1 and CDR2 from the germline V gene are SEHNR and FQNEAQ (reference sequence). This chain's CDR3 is CASSGRGDQPQHF.

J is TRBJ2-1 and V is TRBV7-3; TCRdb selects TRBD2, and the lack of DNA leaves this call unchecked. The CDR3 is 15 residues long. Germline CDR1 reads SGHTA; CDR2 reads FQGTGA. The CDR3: CASSPGTSYPHEQFF.

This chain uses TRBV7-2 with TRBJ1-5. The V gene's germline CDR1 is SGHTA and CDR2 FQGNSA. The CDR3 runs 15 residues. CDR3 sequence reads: CASSLGDGGGQPQHF.

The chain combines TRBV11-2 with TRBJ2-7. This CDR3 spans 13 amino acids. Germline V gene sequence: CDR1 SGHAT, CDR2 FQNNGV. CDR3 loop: CASDDSGSYEQYF.

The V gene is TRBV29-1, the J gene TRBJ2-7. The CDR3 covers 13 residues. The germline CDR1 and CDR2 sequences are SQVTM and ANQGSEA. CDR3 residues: CSVAPTRSYEQYF.

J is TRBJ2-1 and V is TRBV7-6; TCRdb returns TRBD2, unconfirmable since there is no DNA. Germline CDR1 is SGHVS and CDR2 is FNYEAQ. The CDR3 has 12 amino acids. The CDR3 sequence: CASSPGLAEQFF. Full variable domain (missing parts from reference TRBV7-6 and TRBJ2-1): GAGVSQSPRYKVTKRGQDVALRCDPISGHVSLYWYRQALGQGPEFLTYFNYEAQQDKSGLPNDRFSAERPEGSISTLTIQRTEQRDSAMYRCASSPGLAEQFFGPGTRLTVL.

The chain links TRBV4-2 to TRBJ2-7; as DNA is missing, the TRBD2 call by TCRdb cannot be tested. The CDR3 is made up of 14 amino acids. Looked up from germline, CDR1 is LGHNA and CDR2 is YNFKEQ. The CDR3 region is CASSPAGALYEQYF.

This chain's CDR3 is CASSQEGQGRETQYF. The V call is TRBV7-8, the J call TRBJ2-5; TCRdb designates TRBD1, a call that cannot be tested without DNA. The CDR3 sequence is 15 residues long. Germline V gene sequence: CDR1 SGHVS, CDR2 FQNEAQ.

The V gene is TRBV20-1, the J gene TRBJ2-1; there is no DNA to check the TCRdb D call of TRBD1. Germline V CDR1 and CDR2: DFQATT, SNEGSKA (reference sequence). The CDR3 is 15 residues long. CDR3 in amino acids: CSAILGTGNYNEQFF.

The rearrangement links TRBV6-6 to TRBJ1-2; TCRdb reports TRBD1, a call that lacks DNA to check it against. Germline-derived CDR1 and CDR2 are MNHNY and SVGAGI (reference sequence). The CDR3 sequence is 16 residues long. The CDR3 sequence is CASSDLDRPWTYGYTF.

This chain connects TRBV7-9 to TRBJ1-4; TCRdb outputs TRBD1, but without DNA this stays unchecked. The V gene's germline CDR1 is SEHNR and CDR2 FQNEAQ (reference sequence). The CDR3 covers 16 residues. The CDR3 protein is CASSPLEGNTNEKLFF.